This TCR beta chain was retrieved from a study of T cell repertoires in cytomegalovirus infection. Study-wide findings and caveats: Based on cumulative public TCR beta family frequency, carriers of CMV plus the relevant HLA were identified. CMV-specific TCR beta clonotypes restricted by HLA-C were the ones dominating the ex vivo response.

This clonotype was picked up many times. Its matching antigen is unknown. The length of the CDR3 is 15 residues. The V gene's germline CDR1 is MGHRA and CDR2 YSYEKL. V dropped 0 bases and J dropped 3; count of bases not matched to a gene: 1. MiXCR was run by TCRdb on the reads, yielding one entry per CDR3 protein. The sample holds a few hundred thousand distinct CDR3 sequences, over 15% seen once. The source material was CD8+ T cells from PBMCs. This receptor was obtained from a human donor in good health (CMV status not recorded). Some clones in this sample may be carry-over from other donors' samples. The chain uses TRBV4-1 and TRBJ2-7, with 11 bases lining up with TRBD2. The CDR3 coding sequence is TGCGCCAGCAGCCAAGATAGCGGGGGGGACTACGAGCAGTACTTC. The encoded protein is CASSQDSGGDYEQYF.